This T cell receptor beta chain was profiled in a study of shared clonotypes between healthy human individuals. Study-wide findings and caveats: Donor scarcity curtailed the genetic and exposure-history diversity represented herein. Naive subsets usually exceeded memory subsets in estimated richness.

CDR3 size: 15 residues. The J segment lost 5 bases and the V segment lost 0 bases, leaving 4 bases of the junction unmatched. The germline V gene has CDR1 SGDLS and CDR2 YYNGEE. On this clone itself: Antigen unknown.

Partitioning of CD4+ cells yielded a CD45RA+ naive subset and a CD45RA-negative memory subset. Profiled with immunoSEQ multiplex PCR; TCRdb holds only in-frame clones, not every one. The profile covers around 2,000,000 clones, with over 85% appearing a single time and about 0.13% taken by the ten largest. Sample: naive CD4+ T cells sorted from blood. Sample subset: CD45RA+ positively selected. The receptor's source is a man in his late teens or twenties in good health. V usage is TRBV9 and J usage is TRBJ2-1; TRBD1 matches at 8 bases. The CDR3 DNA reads TGTGCCAGCAGCGTAGAGGGACAGGACCACAATGAGCAGTTCTTC. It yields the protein CASSVEGQDHNEQFF.